The clone carrying this T cell receptor beta chain was found many times. Its target is unknown. The data originate from a study of human T cells and chemical hapten exposure. Study information: Mainly, slight library volume differences in the pool made TCR yields vary.

Germline V gene sequence: CDR1 MRHNA, CDR2 SNTAGT. This CDR3 comprises 16 residues. With V trimmed by 6 bases and J by 1 base, 7 bases remained unmatched. Time point here: pre-sensitization, week 0. Treatment described: therapeutic diphenylcyclopropenone sensitization with weekly scalp DPC. Via MiXCR, TCRdb re-called the RACE reads, giving one row per CDR3 protein. The sample records more than 55,000 distinct CDR3 sequences, roughly 10% being singletons. Study conclusions and caveats: Expanded TCRs created a significantly greater count of big CDR3 similarity clusters than controls did.

Source: whole blood, taken in connection with sensitization to the hapten diphenylcyclopropenone (DPC). The gene calls are TRBV6-4 and TRBJ2-1; 9 nucleotides line up with TRBD1. This clonotype was sampled from a man between 40 and 49 years old with alopecia areata. Some clones in this sample may be carry-over from other donors' samples. In DNA, the CDR3 is TGTGCCAGCAGCCCTAGGACAGGGGCGTCCTACAATGAGCAGTTCTTC. This gives the protein CASSPRTGASYNEQFF.